A single sample gave rise to the 8 T cell receptor beta chains below, sequenced in a study of metastatic and nonmetastatic thyroid tumors. TCRdb recomputed clones from the PCR reads via MiXCR. The sample gives around 26,000 clones, less than 25% of which show up once; approximately 8% is in the top ten. No patient received treatment before thyroid surgery. Sequenced sample: blood. The receptors were gathered from a female donor with papillary thyroid cancer or a benign thyroid nodule (not recorded which). Some clones in this sample may be carry-over from other donors' samples.

In its sample, this clone was seen many times. The rearrangement links TRBV5-1 to TRBJ2-3; no definite D call. CDR3 length equals 14 residues. Germline CDR1 is SGHRS and CDR2 is YFSETQ. V lost 0 bases to trimming and J lost 2 bases, with 7 bases between them. The CDR3 DNA sequence: TGCGCCAGCAGCTTGGAGGGCCTCACAGATACGCAGTATTTT. Translated: CASSLEGLTDTQYF.

In this sample, this clone turned up a few times. The junction differs from germline at one of its ends, possibly a read error. This chain connects TRBV12-3 or TRBV12-4 to TRBJ1-1, with D maybe TRBD1 (6 bases). CDR3 length: 15 amino acids. The CDR3 DNA reads as TGTGCCAGCAGTAGGACAGTGAACATGAACACTGAGGCTTTCTTT. This encodes CASSRTVNMNTEAFF.

This clone is medium-sized within its sample. The V gene is TRBV2, the J gene TRBJ1-2, with 7 positions matching TRBD1. After removal of 6 bases from V and 0 bases from J, the junction contained 4 bases not matched to a gene. The CDR3 is 14 amino acids. Per germline, CDR1 SNHLY and CDR2 FYNNEI. The CDR3 spells CASSEGAANYGYTF. In nucleotides, the CDR3 is TGTGCCAGCAGCGAGGGGGCTGCTAACTATGGCTACACCTTC.

This clone was seen ten or more times. This chain connects TRBV20-1 to TRBJ1-2, with D possibly TRBD1 on 6 matching bases. Trimming removed 6 bases at V and 4 bases at J, with 12 bases between. Germline-derived CDR1 and CDR2 are DFQATT and SNEGSKA (reference sequence). The CDR3 runs 12 residues. The CDR3 nucleotides are TGCAGTGCCGCCGGGACACTCTATGGCTACACCTTC. It specifies CSAAGTLYGYTF.

The table lists this clone with many counts. J is TRBJ2-5 and V is TRBV3-1, with D possibly TRBD2 on 5 matching bases. Trimming stripped 6 bases from V and 2 bases from J, with 10 bases between. CDR1 and CDR2 from the germline V gene are LGHDT and YNNKEL (reference sequence). The CDR3 is 13 residues long. CDR3 sequence reads: CASSYREQETQYF. The CDR3 coding sequence is TGTGCCAGCAGTTACCGGGAACAAGAGACCCAGTACTTC.

This clone was counted many times. The J gene is TRBJ1-4, the V gene TRBV5-1; D ambiguous. V was trimmed by 4 bases and J by 3 bases, leaving 10 bases between them. Germline V gene sequence: CDR1 SGHRS, CDR2 YFSETQ. The CDR3 covers 14 residues. Written as DNA, the CDR3 is TGCGCCAGCAGCCCCTCGCAGGCTAATGAAAAACTGTTTTTT. Encoded protein: CASSPSQANEKLFF.

This sequence joins TRBV12-3 or TRBV12-4 and TRBJ2-1, with D perhaps matching TRBD2 (5 bases). The CDR3 extends over 19 amino acids. Trimming removed 5 bases at V and 7 bases at J, with 30 bases between. CDR3 region: CASSLNFQWVVAWCNEQFF. DNA of the CDR3: TGTGCCAGCAGTCTTAACTTCCAGTGGGTGGTAGCGTGGTGTAATGAGCAGTTCTTC.

This clone was found many times. The rearrangement uses TRBV3-1 and TRBJ2-5; 9 bases align to TRBD2. This CDR3 contains 18 residues. Germline V CDR1 and CDR2: LGHDT, YNNKEL (reference sequence). With V trimmed by 0 bases and J by 5 bases, 13 bases remained unmatched. The CDR3 here is CASSQDSRGTSRGETQYF. In DNA form, the CDR3 reads TGTGCCAGCAGCCAAGATTCCCGAGGGACTAGCCGGGGGGAGACCCAGTACTTC.